The 6 T cell receptor beta chains below all came from one sample that was sequenced in a study of blood T cell repertoires in COVID-19. Here immunoSEQ multiplex PCR was the method, and the copy in TCRdb shows in-frame clones only, minus some. The table lists more than 90,000 clones, 84% of them singletons. Sequenced input: peripheral blood. These receptors all stem from a human donor in a cohort sampled during active COVID-19.

The chain combines TRBV6-5 with TRBJ2-7, with TRBD2 matching 8 bases. After removal of 4 bases from V and 6 bases from J, the junction contained 5 bases not matched to a gene. Germline loops: CDR1 MNHEY, CDR2 SVGAGI. The CDR3 covers 13 residues. DNA for the CDR3: TGTGCCAGCAGTTTCGTCGGGGGGGGCGAGCAGTACTTC. It yields the protein CASSFVGGGEQYF.

V usage is TRBV3-1 (or the pseudogene TRBV3-2) and J usage is TRBJ2-4, with D maybe TRBD2 (6 bases). Per the germline V gene, CDR1 is LGHDT and CDR2 is YNNKEL (reference sequence). This CDR3 comprises 19 residues. Trimming shortened V by 0 bases and J by 0 bases, and 18 bases separated the two germline ends. The CDR3 loop reads CASSQDIGTQTLAKNIQYF. The CDR3 coding sequence is TGTGCCAGCAGCCAAGATATTGGGACTCAAACGCTAGCCAAAAACATTCAGTACTTC.

This chain joins TRBV2 and TRBJ2-7; 9 nucleotides line up with TRBD2. This CDR3 contains 13 residues. The V segment lost 7 bases and the J segment 3 bases; nucleotides outside the gene matches: 4. Per the germline V gene, CDR1 is SNHLY and CDR2 is FYNNEI. The CDR3 sequence: CASIAGEVYEQYF. The CDR3 region has the DNA TGTGCCAGCATAGCGGGAGAGGTCTACGAGCAGTACTTC.

The rearrangement links TRBV27 to TRBJ2-7; 9 bases are a match to TRBD1. Germline CDR1 is MNHEY and CDR2 is SMNVEV (reference sequence). J was trimmed by 0 bases and V by 3 bases; bases with no gene match: 0. The CDR3 is made up of 14 amino acids. The CDR3 DNA sequence: TGTGCCAGCAGTTTGGGACAGGGCTCCTACGAGCAGTACTTC. Translated, it gives CASSLGQGSYEQYF.

This clone showed up just a few times. The gene calls are TRBV12-5 and TRBJ2-3; D might be TRBD1 (6 bases). The length of the CDR3 is 20 residues. V dropped 7 bases and J dropped 10 bases, with 39 bases sitting between them. Germline loops: CDR1 LGHNT, CDR2 FRNRAP. The CDR3 is CASAPPRADSHLSSLTSQYF. The CDR3 DNA follows: TGTGCTAGTGCTCCTCCGAGGGCGGACAGTCACCTTTCCTCTCTAACCTCGCAGTATTTT.

The chain employs TRBV5-1 and TRBJ2-1; tentative D call: TRBD2 (5 bases). V lost 1 base and J 8 bases, leaving 13 bases between the germline ends. This CDR3 contains 14 residues. Germline V CDR1 and CDR2: SGHRS, YFSETQ. The CDR3 region is CASSLTLAQHEQFF. The CDR3 coding sequence is TGCGCCAGCAGCTTGACGCTAGCCCAGCATGAGCAGTTCTTC.